The present T cell receptor (beta chain) was sequenced within a study of graft-versus-host responses after intestinal transplantation (dated by TCRdb to about 2021). Concerning the study at large: The transplants that recipients received were multivisceral, liver-intestinal, or isolated intestinal. Anti-thymocyte globulin induction was given to all recipients, followed by maintenance tacrolimus and steroids for around three years. Bulk TCR-beta CDR3 sequencing was used to track graft-versus-host and host-versus-graft alloreactive T cell clones in the graft, circulation and bone marrow after intestinal transplantation. To identify alloreactive clones, pre-transplant mixed lymphocyte reaction products were sequenced and then compared with unstimulated pre-transplant donor and recipient T cells. A cohort of about two dozen intestinal transplant recipients, including one retransplant, was enrolled, and a few patients lacking pretransplant specimens were excluded. Donor T cell macrochimerism was defined as a peak of at least 4% donor T cells among recipient peripheral blood mononuclear cells. Rather than going through the commercial service, samples from three later patients were sequenced in-house on an Illumina MiSeq and processed with MiXCR.

In the paper's terms, the time point label means: cells obtained before transplantation from donor or recipient. CD3+CD4+ and CD3+CD8+ populations were FACS-sorted from unstimulated pre-transplant donor and recipient cells taken from spleen or lymph nodes. The library came from the immunoSEQ multiplex PCR assay. In most patients, genomic DNA was isolated using the Qiagen DNeasy Blood and Tissue Kit and sent frozen to Adaptive Biotechnologies for TCR sequencing. High-throughput TCR-beta CDR3 sequencing of genomic DNA from most patients was performed by Adaptive Biotechnologies. From the authors' description of their analysis: TCR sequencing data were retrieved from Adaptive's ImmunoSEQ software for about 17 patients, whereas a few other patients were processed with MiXCR and VDJtools. To correct CD4 versus CD8 sorting errors, sequences present in both subsets at a frequency ratio below 5:1 were removed. CDR3 nucleotide sequences shared between donor and recipient were removed because the origin of such sequences could not be assigned. To count as alloreactive, a clone needed at least 2-fold expansion over unstimulated cells and a minimum CFSE-low frequency of 0.002% (template counts) or 0.001% (read counts). Clones detected in sequenced pre-transplant spleen, lymph node, or MLR CFSE-low populations of the donor or recipient were defined as mappable. Cumulative frequency of alloreactive clones was calculated as a percentage of all sequences weighted by copy number. As stored in TCRdb, this immuneACCESS dataset retains in-frame rearrangements with V and J assigned. A fraction of the clones does not appear; measured against another copy, unresolved V genes explain less than half of the discrepancy, and the remainder lacks a known reason. V, J and clone size derive from that table, while D and trimming were established from the DNA sequence. The sample table shows over 100,000 clones, and over 85% are seen once. Jointly, the top ten make up more than 0.1% of the sample.

A word on this clone: No cognate antigen has been identified for it. No much larger clone is present one base from it, and per-base qualities are unavailable.

The investigation overall reported the following: GvH clones were detected in recipient bone marrow, and some appeared earlier in ileal mucosa or blood, consistent with an intestinal mucosal origin. The conclusions were limited by the relatively low number and heterogeneity of the intestinal transplant patients. Early after transplant, declines in HvG clones were associated with peak levels of circulating GvH clones. In patients with donor T cell macrochimerism, the allografts had high GvH to HvG T cell clonal ratios.

Via the germline V gene (reference sequence), CDR1 is MNHEY and CDR2 SMNVEV. Measured from the cysteine to the phenylalanine, the CDR3 is 16 residues long. Here the CDR3 DNA is all that survives: 48 bases in frame from base 1. Trimmed from V: 5 bases; trimmed from J: 5 bases; junction bases lacking a gene match: 12. The input for sequencing was unstimulated CD4+ T cells sorted from spleen or lymph node cells, taken before intestinal transplant. The source is a human donor who received an intestinal transplant. The rearrangement combines TRBV27 with TRBJ2-7; TRBD1 matches 10 bases in the middle. Read as DNA, the sequence is TGTGCCAGCAGTCAACGATACGGGACAGGGGCCCACGAGCAGTACTTC. Its protein reads: CASSQRYGTGAHEQYF.